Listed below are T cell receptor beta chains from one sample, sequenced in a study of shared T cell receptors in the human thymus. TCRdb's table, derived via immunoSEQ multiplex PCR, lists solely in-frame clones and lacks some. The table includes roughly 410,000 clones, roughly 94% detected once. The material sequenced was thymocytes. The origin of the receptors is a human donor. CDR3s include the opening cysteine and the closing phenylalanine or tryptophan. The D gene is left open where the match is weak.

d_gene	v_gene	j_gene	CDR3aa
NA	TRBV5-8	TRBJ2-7	CASSPRVSYEQYF
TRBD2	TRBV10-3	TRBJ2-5	CATSLRRGGETQYF
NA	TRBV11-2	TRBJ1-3	CASSLGPDSSGNTIYF
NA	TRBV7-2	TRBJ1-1	CASSLPWETEAFF
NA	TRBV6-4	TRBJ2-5	CASSAGSPGQGTQYF
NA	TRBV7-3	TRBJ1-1	CASSPPPGGITEAFF
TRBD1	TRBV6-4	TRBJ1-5	CASKGAFKPQHF
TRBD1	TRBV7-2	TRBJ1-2	CASSPSVFDRGLTGYGYTF
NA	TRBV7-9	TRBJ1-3	CASSLDRCSYRSGNTIYF
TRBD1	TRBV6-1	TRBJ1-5	CASSERGQANGNQPQHF
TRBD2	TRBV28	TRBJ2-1	CASSLPHRLAGEGDEQFF
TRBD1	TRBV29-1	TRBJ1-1	CSVEDDRESNTEAFF
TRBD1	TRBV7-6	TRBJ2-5	CASSPIRARQGGGGETQYF
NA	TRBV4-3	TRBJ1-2	CASSPFTGRRGGYTF
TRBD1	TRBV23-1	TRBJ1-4	CASSRYRGLFNEKLFF
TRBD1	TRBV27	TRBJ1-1	CASSLRQGATEAFF
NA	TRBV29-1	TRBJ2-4	CSVFLTGIPGGIQYF
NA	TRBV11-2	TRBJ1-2	CASSPTPGGGYTF
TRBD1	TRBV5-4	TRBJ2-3	CASSLAIAQGEITDTQYF
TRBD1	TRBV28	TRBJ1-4	CASTRTGDRDEKLFF
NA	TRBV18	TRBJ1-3	CASSPEASGDSGNTIYF
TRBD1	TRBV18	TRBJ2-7	CASSETRGQGYEQYF